Listed here is a single TCR beta chain. The antigen remains unidentified. The sample belongs to a study of a mutant IDH1 vaccine in newly diagnosed glioma. At the level of the study: Radiotherapy alone preceded vaccination by 4-6 weeks; alternatively, vaccination started with temozolomide cycles. Antecedent treatment encompassed radiotherapy, temozolomide, or their combination; the majority received both.

Time point defined: week 35, safety follow-up. Vaccination used 300 ug of mutant IDH1 20-mer peptide per dose, with topical imiquimod. Patients underwent eight vaccinations, which took place in weeks 1, 3, 5, 7, 11, 15, 19 and 23. Generated by immunoSEQ multiplex PCR, the TCRdb table keeps only in-frame clones and is missing some. The table has fewer than 90,000 clones, roughly 84% seen once; the top ten hold about an eighth. Germline CDR1 and CDR2: MNHNY and SVGAGI (reference sequence). Deletions cut 5 bases from V and 7 bases from J, with 14 bases between. The CDR3 sequence is 13 residues long. The chain couples TRBV6-6 to TRBJ1-1; D not certain. The sequence was obtained from a man aged 18 to 29 with glioma. Sequencing was performed on PBMCs, taken from a glioma patient whose treatment included an IDH1 peptide vaccine. The CDR3 DNA is TGTGCCAGCAGTCTAACCCAGACCGGTGAAGCTTTCTTT. Translation: CASSLTQTGEAFF.